This T cell receptor (beta chain) originates from a study of Graves' ophthalmopathy and Graves' hyperthyroidism. General study results and limits: In separating ophthalmopathy from stable hyperthyroidism, a 13-signature model achieved 85% to 90% sensitivity and around 80% specificity. Blood was where most expanded thyroid clonotypes above 0.001 frequency also turned up. The model achieved 70.59% sensitivity and 72% to 75% specificity for ophthalmopathy progression.

This clonotype was seen a few times. What it binds is not known. Amplification from RNA transcripts yielded the TCR beta CDR3 regions. The first round was an RT-PCR with HTBI primers, and the second round was a multiplex PCR. TCRdb processed the multiplex PCR reads anew with MiXCR; each CDR3 protein has one entry. The table has hundreds of thousands of distinct CDR3 sequences, about 41% seen once; the top ten hold 3.3%. Physicians reached a diagnosis by relying on clinical symptoms, serum thyroxine, TRAb, thyroid ultrasound and orbital computed tomography. Input material: peripheral blood. This TCR came from an adult man with Graves' ophthalmopathy.

CDR3 region: CASSPEGRTGGLIETQYF. CDR3 DNA: TGTGCCAGCAGCCCCGAAGGTCGGACAGGGGGCCTTATAGAGACCCAGTACTTC. This sequence joins TRBV11-2 and TRBJ2-5, with 11 bases aligning to TRBD1. The CDR3 runs to 18 residues. Germline CDR1 and CDR2: SGHAT and FQNNGV. After removal of 5 bases from V and 4 bases from J, the junction contained 15 bases not matched to a gene.